Here is one TCR beta chain with its context. The data originate from a study of blood T cell repertoires in COVID-19. Assay: immunoSEQ multiplex PCR; the TCRdb copy retains only in-frame clones and omits some. The repertoire consists of more than 100,000 clones, with over 75% occurring once and the leading ten covering 3% to 4%. Trimming cost V 5 bases and J 8 bases; bases outside gene matches: 12. CDR3 length equals 16 residues. The germline CDR1 and CDR2 sequences are KGHSH and LQKENI. The sample taken for sequencing was peripheral blood. The gene calls are TRBV18 and TRBJ1-4, with 9 bases lining up with TRBD1. The clonotype was recovered from a woman in her sixties or seventies with acute or convalescent COVID-19. CDR3 region: CASSSVTGQGREKLFF. In nucleotides, the CDR3 is TGTGCCAGCTCATCCGTAACGGGACAGGGCAGGGAAAAACTGTTTTTT.